This passage covers 10 T cell receptor beta chains from one sample sequenced in a study of T cell repertoires in cytomegalovirus infection (dated by TCRdb to 2018 to 2020). The sequencer listed for this sample is Illumina HiSeq 1500. Using fastp at Q25 and MiXCR, TCRdb reprocessed the public reads and kept productive beta chains. A single entry per CDR3 protein holds the most common genes and DNA from its merged rows. Here the sample has roughly 720,000 distinct CDR3 sequences; 35% occur a single time. The biggest ten clones account for around 3% of the sample. Sequencing used PBMCs. These receptors originate from a human donor in good health (CMV status not recorded). Some clones in this sample may be carry-over from other donors' samples.

V is TRBV29-1 and J is TRBJ2-7, with D perhaps given as TRBD1 or TRBD2 (5 bases each). CDR1 is SQVTM and CDR2 is ANQGSEA in the germline V gene. The V and J ends lost 3 bases and 2 bases respectively, with 17 bases between them. CDR3 size: 15 residues. CDR3: CSVEGLATNPYEQYF. In DNA form, the CDR3 reads TGCAGCGTTGAGGGGCTAGCCACGAATCCCTACGAGCAGTACTTC.

The chain recombines TRBV5-1 with TRBJ2-3; 10 nucleotides agree with TRBD2. From germline, CDR1 is SGHRS and CDR2 YFSETQ. CDR3 size: 17 residues. V shed 0 bases and J 0 bases; nucleotides not matched to a gene: 4. CDR3 DNA: TGCGCCAGCAGCTTGGCCGCTAGCGGGAGTAGCACAGATACGCAGTATTTT. Translated: CASSLAASGSSTDTQYF.

This chain uses TRBV19 with TRBJ2-4; TRBD1 or TRBD2 may be the D gene (6 bases each). Trimming took off 3 bases at V and 3 bases at J, with 12 bases between the two ends. The CDR3 has 15 amino acids. CDR1 and CDR2 (germline): LNHDA, SQIVND (reference sequence). CDR3 bases: TGTGCCAGTAGTATGTCGGGGGCGAGCAAAAACATTCAGTACTTC. Translation: CASSMSGASKNIQYF.

About this clonotype: At one end, the junction sequence differs from germline, possibly due to a read error. The V gene is TRBV6-8, the J gene TRBJ2-3, with D possibly being TRBD2 (5 bases). Germline V gene data show CDR1 as MNHGY and CDR2 as SAAAGT. This CDR3 spans 14 amino acids. This CDR3 is CARSYSRALRVQYF. CDR3 nucleotide sequence: TGTGCCCGCAGTTACTCGAGGGCTCTAAGGGTGCAGTATTTT.

This clonotype was seen a handful of times. The V call is TRBV4-1, the J call TRBJ2-2, with 7 bases identical to TRBD2. The germline V gene has CDR1 MGHRA and CDR2 YSYEKL. Germline trimming cut 4 bases from V and 3 bases from J; bases unmatched to any gene: 17. The CDR3 is 19 amino acids. CDR3 nucleotide sequence: TGCGCCAGCAGCCCATCGCTTATCGGCCTTCGGGGGGACACCGGGGAGCTGTTTTTT. It specifies CASSPSLIGLRGDTGELFF.

In its sample, this clonotype was seen a few times. V and J are TRBV19 and TRBJ2-1; D is possibly TRBD1 (6 bases). The V end was cut by 7 bases, the J end by 7 bases, with 17 bases between. The germline gives CDR1 LNHDA, CDR2 SQIVND (reference sequence). This CDR3 is 14 amino acids long. CDR3 region: CASNSPRGVNEQFF. The CDR3 DNA is TGTGCCAGTAATTCGCCCAGGGGAGTTAATGAGCAGTTCTTC.

J is TRBJ2-5 and V is TRBV19; D not certain. This CDR3 is 13 amino acids long. V gave up 3 bases and J gave up 6 bases, with 11 bases separating them. Germline V lookup: CDR1 LNHDA, CDR2 SQIVND (reference sequence). The CDR3 DNA follows: TGTGCCAGTAGTATTGGCCACGCGAAGACCCAGTACTTC. It encodes CASSIGHAKTQYF.

To note about this clonotype: In this CDR3 the conserved last residue, phenylalanine or tryptophan, is missing, so a read error is likely. J is TRBJ1-5 and V is TRBV4-2; the match to TRBD1 covers 7 bases. CDR3 length: 15 amino acids. Germline CDR1 is LGHNA and CDR2 is YNFKEQ. The trim removed 0 bases at V and 1 base at J, leaving 0 bases unmatched. CDR3 sequence: CASSQDRGSNQPQHV. CDR3 sequence (DNA): TGTGCCAGCAGCCAAGACAGGGGGAGCAATCAGCCCCAGCATGTT.

In its sample, this clonotype was seen a few times. The J gene is TRBJ2-1, the V gene TRBV7-2; no firm D call. Deletions cut 2 bases from V and 4 bases from J, with 3 bases between. Germline assignment: CDR1 SGHTA and CDR2 FQGNSA. The CDR3 is 12 residues long. The CDR3 region has the DNA TGTGCCAGCAGCTTACCTTACAATGAGCAGTTCTTC. Its protein is CASSLPYNEQFF.

V is TRBV20-1 and J is TRBJ1-1, with TRBD1 identical over 7 bases. Germline CDR1 reads DFQATT; CDR2 reads SNEGSKA (reference sequence). The V gene end was trimmed by 3 bases and the J gene end by 5 bases; junction bases not matched to a gene: 9. The CDR3 length is 14 residues. The CDR3 region has the DNA TGCAGTGCTAGGGAAGGGGGCGCGAGGACTGAAGCTTTCTTT. It codes for CSAREGGARTEAFF.